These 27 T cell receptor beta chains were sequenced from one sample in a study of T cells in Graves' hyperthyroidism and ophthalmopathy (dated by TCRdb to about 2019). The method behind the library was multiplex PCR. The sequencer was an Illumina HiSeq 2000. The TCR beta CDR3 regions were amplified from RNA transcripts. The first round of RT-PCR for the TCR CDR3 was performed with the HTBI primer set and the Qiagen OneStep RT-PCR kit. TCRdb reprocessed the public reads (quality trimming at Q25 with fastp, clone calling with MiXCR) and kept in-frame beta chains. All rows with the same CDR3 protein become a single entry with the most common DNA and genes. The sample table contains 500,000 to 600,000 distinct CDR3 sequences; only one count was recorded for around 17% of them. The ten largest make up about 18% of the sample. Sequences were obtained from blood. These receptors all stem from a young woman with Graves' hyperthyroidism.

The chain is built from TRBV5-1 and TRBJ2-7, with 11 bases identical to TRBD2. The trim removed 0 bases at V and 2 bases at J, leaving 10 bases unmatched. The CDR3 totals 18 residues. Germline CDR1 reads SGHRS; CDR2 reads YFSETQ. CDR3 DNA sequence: TGCGCCAGCAGCTTGGAGGCTAGCGGGAGGAGGGCCCCCTACGAGCAGTACTTC. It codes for CASSLEASGRRAPYEQYF.

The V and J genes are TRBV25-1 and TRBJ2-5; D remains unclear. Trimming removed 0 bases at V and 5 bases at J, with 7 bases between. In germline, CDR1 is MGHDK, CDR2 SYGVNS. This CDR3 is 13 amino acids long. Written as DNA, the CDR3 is TGTGCCAGCAGTGAATACCCGAGGGAGACCCAGTACTTC. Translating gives CASSEYPRETQYF.

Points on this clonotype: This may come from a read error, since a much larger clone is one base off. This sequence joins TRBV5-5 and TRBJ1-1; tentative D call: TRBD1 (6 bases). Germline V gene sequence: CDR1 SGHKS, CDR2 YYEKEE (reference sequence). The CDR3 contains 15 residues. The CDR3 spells CASSLGTGTHTEALF. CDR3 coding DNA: TGTGCCAGCAGCTTGGGAACAGGGACCCACACTGAAGCTCTCTTT.

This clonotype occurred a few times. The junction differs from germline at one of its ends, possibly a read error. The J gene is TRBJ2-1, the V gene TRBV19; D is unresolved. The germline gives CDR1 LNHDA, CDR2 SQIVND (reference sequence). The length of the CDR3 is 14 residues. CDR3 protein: CASSIIGSYNEQSF. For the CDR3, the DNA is TGTGCCAGTAGTATCATCGGAAGCTACAATGAGCAGTCCTTC. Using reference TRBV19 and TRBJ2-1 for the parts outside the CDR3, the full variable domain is DGGITQSPKYLFRKEGQNVTLSCEQNLNHDAMYWYRQDPGQGLRLIYYSQIVNDFQKGDIAEGYSVSREKKESFPLTVTSAQKNPTAFYLCASSIIGSYNEQSFGPGTRLTVL.

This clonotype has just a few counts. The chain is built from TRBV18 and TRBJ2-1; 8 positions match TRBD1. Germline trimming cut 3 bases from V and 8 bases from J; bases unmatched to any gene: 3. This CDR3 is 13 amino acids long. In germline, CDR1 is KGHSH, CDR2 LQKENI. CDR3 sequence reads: CASSPDRGDEQFF. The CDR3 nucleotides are TGTGCCAGCTCACCCGACAGGGGCGATGAGCAGTTCTTC. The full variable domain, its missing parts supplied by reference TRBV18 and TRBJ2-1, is NAGVMQNPRHLVRRRGQEARLRCSPMKGHSHVYWYRQLPEEGLKFMVYLQKENIIDESGMPKERFSAEFPKEGPSILRIQQVVRGDSAAYFCASSPDRGDEQFFGPGTRLTVL.

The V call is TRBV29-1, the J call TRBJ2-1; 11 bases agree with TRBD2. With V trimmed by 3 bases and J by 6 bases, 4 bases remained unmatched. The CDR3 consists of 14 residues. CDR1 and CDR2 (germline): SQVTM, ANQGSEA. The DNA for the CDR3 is TGCAGCGTTGACAGTCTAGCGGGGGGCAATGAGCAGTTCTTC. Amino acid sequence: CSVDSLAGGNEQFF.

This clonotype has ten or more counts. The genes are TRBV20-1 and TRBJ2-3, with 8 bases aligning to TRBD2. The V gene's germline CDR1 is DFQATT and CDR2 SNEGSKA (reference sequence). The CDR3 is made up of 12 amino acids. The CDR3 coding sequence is TGCACCTCCGGGAGGGGCACAGATACGCAGTATTTT. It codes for CTSGRGTDTQYF.

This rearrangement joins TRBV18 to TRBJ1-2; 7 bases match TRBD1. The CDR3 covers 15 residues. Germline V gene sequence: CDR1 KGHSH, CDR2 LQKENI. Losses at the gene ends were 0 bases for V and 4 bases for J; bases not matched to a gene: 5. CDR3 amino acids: CASSPPGTAIYGYTF. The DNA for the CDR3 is TGTGCCAGCTCACCACCGGGGACAGCGATCTATGGCTACACCTTC. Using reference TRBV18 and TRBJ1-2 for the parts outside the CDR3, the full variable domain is NAGVMQNPRHLVRRRGQEARLRCSPMKGHSHVYWYRQLPEEGLKFMVYLQKENIIDESGMPKERFSAEFPKEGPSILRIQQVVRGDSAAYFCASSPPGTAIYGYTFGSGTRLTVV.

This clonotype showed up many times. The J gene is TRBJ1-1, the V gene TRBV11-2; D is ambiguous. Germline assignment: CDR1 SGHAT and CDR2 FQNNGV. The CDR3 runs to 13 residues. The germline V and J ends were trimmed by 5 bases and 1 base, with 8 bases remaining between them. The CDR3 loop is CASSRLANTEAFF. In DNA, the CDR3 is TGTGCCAGCAGCCGTTTGGCGAACACTGAAGCTTTCTTT.

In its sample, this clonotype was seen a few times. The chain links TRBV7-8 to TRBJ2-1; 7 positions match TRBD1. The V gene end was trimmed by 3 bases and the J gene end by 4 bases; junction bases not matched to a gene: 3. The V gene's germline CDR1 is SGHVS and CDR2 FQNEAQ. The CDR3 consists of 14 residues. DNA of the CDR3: TGTGCCAGCAGCTTCCGACAGGGTTACAATGAGCAGTTCTTC. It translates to CASSFRQGYNEQFF.

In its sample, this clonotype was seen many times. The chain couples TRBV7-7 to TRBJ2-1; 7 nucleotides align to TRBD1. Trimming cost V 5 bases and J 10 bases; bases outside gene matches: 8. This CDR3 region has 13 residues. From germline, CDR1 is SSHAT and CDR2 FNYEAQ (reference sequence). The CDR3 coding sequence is TGTGCCAGCAGCCCCCGAGGGGGCCACGAGCAGTTCTTC. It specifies CASSPRGGHEQFF.

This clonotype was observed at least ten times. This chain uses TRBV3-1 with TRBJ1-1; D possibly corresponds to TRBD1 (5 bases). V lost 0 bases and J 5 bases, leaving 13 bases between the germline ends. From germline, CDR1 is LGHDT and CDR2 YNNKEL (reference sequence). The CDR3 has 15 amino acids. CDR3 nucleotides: TGTGCCAGCAGCCAAGACGAGGGGCCATGGACTGAAGCTTTCTTT. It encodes CASSQDEGPWTEAFF.

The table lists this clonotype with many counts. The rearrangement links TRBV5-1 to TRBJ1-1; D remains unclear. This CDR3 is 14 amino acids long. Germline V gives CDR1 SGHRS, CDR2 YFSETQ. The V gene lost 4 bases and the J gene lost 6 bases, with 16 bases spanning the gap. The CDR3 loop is CASSPGVLNPEAFF. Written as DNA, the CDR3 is TGCGCCAGCAGCCCCGGGGTACTAAACCCTGAAGCTTTCTTT.

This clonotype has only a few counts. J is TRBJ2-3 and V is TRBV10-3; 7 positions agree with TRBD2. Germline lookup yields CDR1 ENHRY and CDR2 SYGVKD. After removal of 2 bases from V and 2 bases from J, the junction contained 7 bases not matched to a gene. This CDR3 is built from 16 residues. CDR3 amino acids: CAISELAGVATDTQYF. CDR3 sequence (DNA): TGTGCCATCAGTGAGCTGGCGGGAGTAGCCACAGATACGCAGTATTTT.

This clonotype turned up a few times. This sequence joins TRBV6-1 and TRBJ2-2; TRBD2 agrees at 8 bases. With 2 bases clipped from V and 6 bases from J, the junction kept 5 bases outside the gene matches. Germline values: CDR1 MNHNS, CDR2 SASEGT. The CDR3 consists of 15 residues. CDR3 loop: CASSETGGPPGELFF. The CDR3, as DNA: TGTGCCAGCAGTGAAACGGGGGGGCCCCCCGGGGAGCTGTTTTTT.

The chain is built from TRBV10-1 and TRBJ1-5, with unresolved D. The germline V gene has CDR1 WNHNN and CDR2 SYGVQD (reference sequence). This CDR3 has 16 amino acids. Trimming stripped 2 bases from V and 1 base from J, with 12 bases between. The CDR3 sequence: CASSEGSVGSNQPQHF. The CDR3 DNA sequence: TGCGCCAGCAGTGAGGGTTCCGTCGGGAGCAATCAGCCCCAGCATTTT.

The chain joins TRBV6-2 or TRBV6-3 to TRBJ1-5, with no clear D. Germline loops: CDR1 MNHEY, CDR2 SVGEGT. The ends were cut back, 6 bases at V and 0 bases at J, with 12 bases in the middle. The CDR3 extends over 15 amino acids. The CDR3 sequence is CASRPAHDSNQPQHF. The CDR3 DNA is TGTGCCAGCAGACCAGCTCACGATAGCAATCAGCCCCAGCATTTT.

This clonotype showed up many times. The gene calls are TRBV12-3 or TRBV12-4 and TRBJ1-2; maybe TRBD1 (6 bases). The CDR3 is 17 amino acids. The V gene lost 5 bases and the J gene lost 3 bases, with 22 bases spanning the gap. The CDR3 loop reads CASSHLGYHREDYGYTF. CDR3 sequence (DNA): TGTGCCAGCAGTCACCTGGGATACCACAGGGAGGACTATGGCTACACCTTC.

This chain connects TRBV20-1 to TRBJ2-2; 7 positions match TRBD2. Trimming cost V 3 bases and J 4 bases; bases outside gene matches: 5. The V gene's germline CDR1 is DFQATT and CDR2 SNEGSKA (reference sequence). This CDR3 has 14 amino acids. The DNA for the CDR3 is TGCAGTGCTAGGTCTCTAGCGGTCACCGGGGAGCTGTTTTTT. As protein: CSARSLAVTGELFF.

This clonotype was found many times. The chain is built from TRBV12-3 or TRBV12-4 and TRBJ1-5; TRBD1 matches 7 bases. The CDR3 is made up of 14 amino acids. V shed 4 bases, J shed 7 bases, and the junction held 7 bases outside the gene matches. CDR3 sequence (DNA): TGTGCCAGCAGTTCGCAGGGGGTGAGGCAGCCCCAGCATTTT. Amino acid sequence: CASSSQGVRQPQHF.

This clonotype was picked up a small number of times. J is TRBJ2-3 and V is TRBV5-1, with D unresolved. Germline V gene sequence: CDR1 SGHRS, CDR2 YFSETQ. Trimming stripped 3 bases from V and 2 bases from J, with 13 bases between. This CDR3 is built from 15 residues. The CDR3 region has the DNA TGCGCCAGCAGCTCTACCGGGCAGATCACAGATACGCAGTATTTT. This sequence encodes CASSSTGQITDTQYF.

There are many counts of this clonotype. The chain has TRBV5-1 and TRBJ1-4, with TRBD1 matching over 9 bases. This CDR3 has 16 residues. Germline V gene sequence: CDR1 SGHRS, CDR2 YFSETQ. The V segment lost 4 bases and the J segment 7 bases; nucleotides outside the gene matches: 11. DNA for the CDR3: TGCGCCAGCAGCGCTTCGCCGGGACAGGGAGCTGAAAAACTGTTTTTT. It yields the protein CASSASPGQGAEKLFF.

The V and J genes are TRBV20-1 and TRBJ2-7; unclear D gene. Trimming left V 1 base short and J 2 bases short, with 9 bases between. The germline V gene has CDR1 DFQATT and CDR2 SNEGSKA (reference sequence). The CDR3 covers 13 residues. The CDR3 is CSARGDGAYEQYF. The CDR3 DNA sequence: TGCAGTGCTAGAGGAGACGGAGCCTACGAGCAGTACTTC.

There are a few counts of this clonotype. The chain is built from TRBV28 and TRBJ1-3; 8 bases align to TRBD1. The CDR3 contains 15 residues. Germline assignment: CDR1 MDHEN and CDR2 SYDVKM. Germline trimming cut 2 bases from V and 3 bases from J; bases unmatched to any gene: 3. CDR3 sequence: CASSLQGAYGNTIYF. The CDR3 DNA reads TGTGCCAGCAGTTTACAGGGGGCCTATGGAAACACCATATATTTT.

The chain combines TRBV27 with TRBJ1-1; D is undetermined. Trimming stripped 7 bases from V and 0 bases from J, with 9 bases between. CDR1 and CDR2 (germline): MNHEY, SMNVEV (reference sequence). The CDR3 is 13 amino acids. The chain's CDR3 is CASTNSLNTEAFF. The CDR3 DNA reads TGTGCCAGCACCAATTCACTGAACACTGAAGCTTTCTTT.

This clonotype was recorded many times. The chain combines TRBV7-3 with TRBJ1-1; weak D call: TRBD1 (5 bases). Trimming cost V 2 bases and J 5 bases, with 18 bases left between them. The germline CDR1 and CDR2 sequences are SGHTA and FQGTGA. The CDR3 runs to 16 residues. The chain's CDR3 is CASSLAPPDRGTEAFF. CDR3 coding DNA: TGTGCCAGCAGCTTAGCCCCCCCCGATCGGGGGACTGAAGCTTTCTTT.

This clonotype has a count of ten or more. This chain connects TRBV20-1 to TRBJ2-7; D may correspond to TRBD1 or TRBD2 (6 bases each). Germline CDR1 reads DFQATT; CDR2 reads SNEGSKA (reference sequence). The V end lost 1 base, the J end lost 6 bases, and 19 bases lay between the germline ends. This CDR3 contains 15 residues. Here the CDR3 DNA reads TGCAGTGCTAGAGGGAAGGGGGGTTCCCCTTTCGAGCAGTACTTC. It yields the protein CSARGKGGSPFEQYF.